The 23 T cell receptor beta chains reported below all come from one sample, sequenced in a study of blood T cell repertoires in COVID-19. The data were produced by immunoSEQ multiplex PCR, yet TCRdb's version contains in-frame clones alone and is incomplete. The sample lists approximately 190,000 clones; nearly 90% were seen once. What was sequenced was peripheral blood. The receptor set was obtained from a man aged 60-69 years with active or convalescent COVID-19.

J is TRBJ1-1 and V is TRBV18; 10 positions match TRBD1. J lost 6 bases, V lost 3 bases, and 7 bases had no gene match. Germline values: CDR1 KGHSH, CDR2 LQKENI. CDR3 length: 15 amino acids. CDR3 sequence reads: CASSPRPGQGSEAFF. As DNA, the CDR3 is TGTGCCAGCTCACCTCGGCCGGGACAGGGGTCTGAAGCTTTCTTT.

This sequence joins TRBV7-9 and TRBJ1-1, with TRBD1 identical over 9 bases. The germline V gene encodes CDR1 SEHNR and CDR2 FQNEAQ (reference sequence). This CDR3 is built from 15 residues. V was clipped by 4 bases and J by 4 bases; unmatched bases: 7. CDR3 protein: CASSWGTGRSTEAFF. The CDR3 DNA reads TGTGCCAGCAGCTGGGGGACAGGGAGAAGCACTGAAGCTTTCTTT.

CDR3 amino acids: CASSADRGDEKLFF. The CDR3 DNA sequence: TGTGCCAGTAGTGCCGACAGGGGGGACGAAAAACTGTTTTTT. The V call is TRBV19, the J call TRBJ1-4; 9 bases line up with TRBD1. CDR3 length: 14 amino acids. Unmatched junction bases numbered 6, after V lost 5 bases and J lost 8 bases. CDR1 LNHDA and CDR2 SQIVND come from the germline V gene (reference sequence).

The rearrangement joins TRBV19 to TRBJ1-2, with D maybe TRBD1 (6 bases). Trimming stripped 6 bases from V and 8 bases from J, with 13 bases between. The CDR3 loop spans 12 amino acids. The germline CDR1 and CDR2 sequences are LNHDA and SQIVND (reference sequence). The CDR3 nucleotides are TGTGCCAGTAGCACCGGGACACGCGGCTACACCTTC. Encoded protein: CASSTGTRGYTF.

This chain joins TRBV5-1 and TRBJ2-2, with D possibly matching TRBD1 (6 bases). Germline loops: CDR1 SGHRS, CDR2 YFSETQ. V lost 4 bases and J 0 bases, leaving 13 bases between the germline ends. The CDR3 loop spans 16 amino acids. CDR3 sequence reads: CASSPRGKANTGELFF. The CDR3 nucleotides are TGCGCCAGCAGCCCCAGGGGCAAGGCGAACACCGGGGAGCTGTTTTTT.

The chain links TRBV7-3 to TRBJ2-7, with 10 bases matching TRBD1. The V segment lost 6 bases and the J segment 6 bases; nucleotides outside the gene matches: 11. This CDR3 spans 15 amino acids. The germline CDR1 and CDR2 sequences are SGHTA and FQGTGA. CDR3 DNA: TGTGCCAGCAGTCCCAACCCCGGGACAGGGGCCGAGCAGTACTTC. Its protein product is CASSPNPGTGAEQYF.

The chain couples TRBV21-1 to TRBJ2-2; TRBD1, the D gene given by the table, was not confirmed from the DNA. TRBV21-1 is a known pseudogene. This CDR3 contains 14 residues. CDR3 DNA sequence: TGTGCCAGCAAAGACAGGGGGCATACCGGGGAGCTGTTTTTT. Translation: CASKDRGHTGELFF.

The chain joins TRBV5-6 to TRBJ1-4; D is possibly TRBD1 (6 bases). The CDR3 extends over 14 amino acids. The V gene's germline CDR1 is SGHDT and CDR2 YYEEEE. V lost 2 bases and J lost 4, with 9 bases in between. CDR3 bases: TGTGCCAGCAGCTTCCAGGGGAATAATGAAAAACTGTTTTTT. It codes for CASSFQGNNEKLFF.

The chain joins TRBV9 to TRBJ1-6, with D possibly matching TRBD1 (6 bases). Germline V lookup: CDR1 SGDLS, CDR2 YYNGEE. Trimming stripped 3 bases from V and 7 bases from J, with 11 bases between. The CDR3 totals 14 residues. The CDR3 here is CASSAGGGNSPLHF. The DNA for the CDR3 is TGTGCCAGCAGCGCGGGAGGGGGGAATTCACCCCTCCACTTT.

This chain uses TRBV9 with TRBJ2-1; D is uncertain. The CDR3 has 13 amino acids. From germline, CDR1 is SGDLS and CDR2 YYNGEE. Trimming pared 3 bases from V and 8 bases from J, leaving 12 bases between. In DNA form, the CDR3 reads TGTGCCAGCAGCGCGCCACTATCGCATGAGCAGTTCTTC. Translating it yields CASSAPLSHEQFF.

The V and J genes are TRBV20-1 and TRBJ2-5; 10 bases match TRBD1. Germline CDR1 is DFQATT and CDR2 is SNEGSKA (reference sequence). The trim removed 3 bases at V and 4 bases at J, leaving 11 bases unmatched. There are 16 residues in the CDR3. The CDR3 reads CSASPKGQGSRETQYF. The CDR3 nucleotides read TGCAGTGCTAGTCCGAAGGGACAGGGGAGCCGAGAGACCCAGTACTTC.

The chain links TRBV11-2 to TRBJ2-2; D uncertain. Trimming removed 7 bases at V and 5 bases at J, with 17 bases between. This CDR3 contains 15 residues. The germline gives CDR1 SGHAT, CDR2 FQNNGV. The CDR3 spells CASISPRSSTGELFF. Written as DNA, the CDR3 is TGTGCCAGCATCTCCCCTCGGTCTAGTACCGGGGAGCTGTTTTTT. Together with reference TRBV11-2 and TRBJ2-2, the CDR3 gives the full variable domain: EAGVAQSPRYKIIEKRQSVAFWCNPISGHATLYWYQQILGQGPKLLIQFQNNGVVDDSQLPKDRFSAERLKGVDSTLKIQPAKLEDSAVYLCASISPRSSTGELFFGEGSRLTVL.

This clone was detected once. One end of the junction fails to match germline, which may point to a read error. The chain is built from TRBV11-2 and TRBJ2-3; 13 nucleotides match TRBD2. Germline-derived CDR1 and CDR2 are SGHAT and FQNNGV. The CDR3 loop spans 12 amino acids. CDR3 nucleotides: TGTGCCAGCAGCTTAGGGGGACTAGCGGGGATTTTT. Amino acids: CASSLGGLAGIF.

The V call is TRBV7-9, the J call TRBJ1-4, with 8 bases lining up with TRBD1. The CDR3 is 14 amino acids. The germline V gene encodes CDR1 SEHNR and CDR2 FQNEAQ (reference sequence). Trimming at V came to 4 bases and at J to 8 bases, leaving 6 bases not matched to a gene. The CDR3 protein is CASSSGQGNEKLFF. The DNA for the CDR3 is TGTGCCAGCAGCTCTGGACAGGGCAACGAAAAACTGTTTTTT.

This clone turned up a few times. The chain joins TRBV9 to TRBJ1-1; TRBD1 is a possible D gene (5 bases). Germline CDR1 reads SGDLS; CDR2 reads YYNGEE. Trimming took off 4 bases at V and 5 bases at J, with 15 bases between the two ends. This CDR3 region has 14 residues. The CDR3 is CASSPMFGGTEAFF. CDR3 sequence (DNA): TGTGCCAGCAGCCCCATGTTCGGGGGAACTGAAGCTTTCTTT.

Written as DNA, the CDR3 is TGTGCCAGCAGTGACCCCCGGGGGTGGAGGGAAGATGAGCAGTTCTTC. Protein: CASSDPRGWREDEQFF. The chain joins TRBV6-1 to TRBJ2-1; a possible D gene is TRBD2 (6 bases). The V and J ends lost 3 bases and 8 bases respectively, with 20 bases between them. The CDR3 sequence is 16 residues long. CDR1 MNHNS and CDR2 SASEGT come from the germline V gene.

The chain combines TRBV12-3 or TRBV12-4 with TRBJ1-4; 12 bases align to TRBD1. With 8 bases clipped from V and 7 bases from J, the junction kept 2 bases outside the gene matches. The CDR3 extends over 13 amino acids. This CDR3 reads CASGDRGREKLFF. The CDR3 region has the DNA TGTGCCAGCGGGGACAGGGGGCGTGAAAAACTGTTTTTT.

The V call is TRBV9, the J call TRBJ2-5, with 9 bases lining up with TRBD2. Germline values: CDR1 SGDLS, CDR2 YYNGEE. This CDR3 region has 15 residues. V shed 2 bases and J 1 base; nucleotides not matched to a gene: 3. The CDR3 region is CASSVSGGSQETQYF. For the CDR3, the DNA is TGTGCCAGCAGCGTCAGCGGGGGGTCCCAAGAGACCCAGTACTTC. The full variable domain, with the rest looked up from reference TRBV9 and TRBJ2-5, is DSGVTQTPKHLITATGQRVTLRCSPRSGDLSVYWYQQSLDQGLQFLIQYYNGEERAKGNILERFSAQQFPDLHSELNLSSLELGDSALYFCASSVSGGSQETQYFGPGTRLLVL.

V gene TRBV18 combines with J gene TRBJ1-3; no clear D. The germline gives CDR1 KGHSH, CDR2 LQKENI. V dropped 6 bases and J dropped 2 bases, with 17 bases sitting between them. The CDR3 loop spans 16 amino acids. The CDR3 DNA reads TGTGCCAGCTCCCGCGGACTCCAGAAAGCTGGAAACACCATATATTTT. It specifies CASSRGLQKAGNTIYF.

J is TRBJ2-2 and V is TRBV27; 9 bases agree with TRBD1. With V trimmed by 6 bases and J by 6 bases, 5 bases remained unmatched. CDR1 MNHEY and CDR2 SMNVEV come from the germline V gene (reference sequence). The CDR3 sequence is 14 residues long. In nucleotides, the CDR3 is TGTGCCAGCAGCCGGACAGGGGCGCCCGGGGAGCTGTTTTTT. This translates into CASSRTGAPGELFF.

This chain uses TRBV7-2 with TRBJ2-6; maybe TRBD2 (5 bases). Germline-derived CDR1 and CDR2 are SGHTA and FQGNSA. This CDR3 contains 15 residues. V was trimmed by 4 bases and J by 0 bases, leaving 7 bases between them. CDR3 region: CASSSGGSGANVLTF. The CDR3 region has the DNA TGTGCCAGCAGCTCTGGAGGCTCTGGGGCCAACGTCCTGACTTTC.

As DNA, the CDR3 is TGCGCCAGCAGCTTGGTACCTGAGCGGAACACTGAAGCTTTCTTT. Residues: CASSLVPERNTEAFF. The chain carries TRBV5-1 and TRBJ1-1; D is unclear. The CDR3 consists of 15 residues. V lost 0 bases and J 1 base, leaving 10 bases between the germline ends. CDR1 is SGHRS and CDR2 is YFSETQ in the germline V gene.

The chain uses TRBV11-2 and TRBJ2-1; 10 positions agree with TRBD2. With V trimmed by 5 bases and J by 5 bases, 3 bases remained unmatched. This CDR3 has 14 residues. CDR1 and CDR2 (germline): SGHAT, FQNNGV. CDR3 sequence reads: CASSQRGGHNEQFF. The CDR3 DNA reads as TGTGCCAGCAGCCAGCGGGGGGGGCACAATGAGCAGTTCTTC.